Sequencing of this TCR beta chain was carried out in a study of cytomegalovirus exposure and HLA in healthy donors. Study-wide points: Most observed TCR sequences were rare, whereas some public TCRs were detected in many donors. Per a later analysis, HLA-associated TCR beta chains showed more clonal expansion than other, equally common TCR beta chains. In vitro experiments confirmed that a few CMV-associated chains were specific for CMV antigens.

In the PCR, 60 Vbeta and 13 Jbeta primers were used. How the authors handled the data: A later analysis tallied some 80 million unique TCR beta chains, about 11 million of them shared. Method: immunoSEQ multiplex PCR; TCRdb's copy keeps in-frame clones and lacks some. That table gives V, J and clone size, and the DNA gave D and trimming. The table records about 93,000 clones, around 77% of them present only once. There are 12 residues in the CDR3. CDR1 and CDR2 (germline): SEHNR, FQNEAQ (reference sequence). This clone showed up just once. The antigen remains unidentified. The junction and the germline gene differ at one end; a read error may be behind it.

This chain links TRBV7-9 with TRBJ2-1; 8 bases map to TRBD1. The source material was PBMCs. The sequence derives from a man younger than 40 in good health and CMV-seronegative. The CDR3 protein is CVSSRTGHEQFF. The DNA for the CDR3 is TGTGTCAGCAGCCGGACAGGGCATGAGCAGTTCTTC.